This is a list of T cell receptor beta chains from one sample in a study of blood T cell repertoires in COVID-19. Assay used: immunoSEQ multiplex PCR; TCRdb lists only in-frame clones, some missing. The repertoire has 170,000 or so clones, around 87% of them found once; the top ten carry about 0.6%. The sequenced material came from peripheral blood. The receptors originated from a man between 60 and 75 years old with COVID-19, enrolled during active disease. CDR3s include the opening cysteine and the closing phenylalanine or tryptophan. The D gene is left open where the match is weak. Only part of the rows carry a size: once, few, many, or a class if the clone is expanded.

TRBD1,once,TRBJ1-1,TRBV5-4,CASSYLTGVGTEAFF,TGTGCCAGCAGTTACCTGACAGGGGTAGGTACTGAAGCTTTCTTT
NA,NA,TRBJ1-2,TRBV19,CASSVQGTNYGYTF,TGTGCCAGTAGTGTACAGGGAACTAACTATGGCTACACCTTC
NA,many,TRBJ2-7,TRBV27,CASKTTGNYEQYF,TGTGCCAGCAAAACGACGGGAAACTACGAGCAGTACTTC
NA,NA,TRBJ1-2,TRBV29-1,CSVDRGSTYGYTF,TGCAGCGTTGACCGAGGAAGTACGTATGGCTACACCTTC
NA,NA,TRBJ1-5,TRBV7-2,CASRRGDSNQPQHF,TGTGCCTCCCGCCGGGGAGATAGCAATCAGCCCCAGCATTTT
NA,few,TRBJ1-1,TRBV3-1/TRBV3-2,CASRNIARTEAFF,TGTGCCAGCAGAAACATAGCCCGCACTGAAGCTTTCTTT
NA,NA,TRBJ1-1,TRBV6-5,CASSYRQGGRTEAFF,TGTGCCAGCAGTTACCGTCAGGGCGGGAGAACTGAAGCTTTCTTT
NA,NA,TRBJ1-3,TRBV11-1,CASSLSGGSGNTIYF,TGTGCCAGCAGCTTATCCGGCGGATCCGGAAACACCATATATTTT
NA,NA,TRBJ1-6,TRBV7-9,CASSFVRGLTLHF,TGTGCCAGCAGCTTTGTCAGGGGCCTCACCCTCCACTTT
NA,NA,TRBJ1-6,TRBV5-4,CASSLAGGQASPLHF,TGTGCCAGCAGCTTGGCAGGAGGGCAGGCTTCACCCCTCCACTTT
TRBD1,NA,TRBJ1-2,TRBV9,CASSTQGFYGYTF,TGTGCCAGCAGCACACAGGGGTTCTATGGCTACACCTTC
NA,NA,TRBJ2-7,TRBV18,CASAAYSYEQYF,TGTGCCAGTGCCGCCTACTCCTACGAGCAGTACTTC
NA,NA,TRBJ1-1,TRBV7-2,CASSLGAGVNTEAFF,TGTGCCAGCAGCTTAGGAGCGGGAGTGAACACTGAAGCTTTCTTT
NA,NA,TRBJ2-2,TRBV7-3,CASSLRAGELFF,TGTGCCAGCAGCTTACGGGCCGGGGAGCTGTTTTTT
NA,NA,TRBJ1-5,TRBV15,CATLTEGLWVNQPQHF,TGTGCCACGTTGACAGAAGGGTTGTGGGTGAATCAGCCCCAGCATTTT
NA,NA,TRBJ2-5,TRBV18,CASSPGSGQETQYF,TGTGCCAGCTCGCCCGGCTCCGGGCAAGAGACCCAGTACTTC
TRBD1,NA,TRBJ1-4,TRBV6-2/TRBV6-3,CASSYSSGGNEKLFF,TGTGCCAGCAGTTATTCTTCAGGGGGGAACGAAAAACTGTTTTTT
TRBD1,NA,TRBJ2-7,TRBV6-2/TRBV6-3,CASSYTTGGYEQYF,TGTGCCAGCAGTTACACGACAGGGGGCTACGAGCAGTACTTC
NA,NA,TRBJ1-1,TRBV2,CASRPQGGNTEAFF,TGTGCCAGCAGGCCACAAGGAGGGAACACTGAAGCTTTCTTT
TRBD1,NA,TRBJ2-1,TRBV9,CASSASSGQVVNEQFF,TGTGCCAGCAGCGCATCCTCCGGACAGGTGGTCAATGAGCAGTTCTTC
TRBD2,NA,TRBJ2-3,TRBV12-3/TRBV12-4,CASSEAGRDTQYF,TGTGCCAGCAGTGAAGCGGGAAGAGATACGCAGTATTTT
NA,NA,TRBJ1-2,TRBV6-1,CASSEAPGTAGYTF,TGTGCCAGCAGTGAAGCTCCGGGAACCGCGGGCTACACCTTC
NA,NA,TRBJ2-3,TRBV4-3,CASSQGALGTDTQYF,TGCGCCAGCAGCCAAGGAGCATTGGGCACAGATACGCAGTATTTT
NA,once,TRBJ1-2,TRBV28,CASSPGVRGYTF,TGTGCCAGCAGCCCAGGGGTGCGTGGCTACACCTTC
NA,NA,TRBJ1-1,TRBV4-1,CASSPSNERAFF,TGCGCCAGCAGCCCTTCGAATGAGCGGGCTTTCTTT
NA,NA,TRBJ2-7,TRBV11-2,CASSLETVSYEQYF,TGTGCCAGCAGCTTAGAGACAGTTTCCTACGAGCAGTACTTC
TRBD2,NA,TRBJ2-5,TRBV18,CASSPIIAGVQETQYF,TGTGCCAGCTCACCCATCATAGCGGGGGTTCAAGAGACCCAGTACTTC
TRBD1,NA,TRBJ2-6,TRBV9,CASSGKARQGWSGANVLTF,TGTGCCAGCAGCGGAAAGGCAAGACAGGGATGGTCTGGGGCCAACGTCCTGACTTTC
TRBD1,NA,TRBJ1-5,TRBV25-1,CASSGQGNQPQHF,TGTGCCAGCAGCGGACAGGGGAATCAGCCCCAGCATTTT
NA,NA,TRBJ2-2,TRBV5-1,CASSSTPTTGELFF,TGCGCCAGCAGCTCGACTCCCACCACCGGGGAGCTGTTTTTT
NA,NA,TRBJ2-3,TRBV6-2/TRBV6-3,CASSFFRAGSTDTQYF,TGTGCCAGCAGTTTCTTTCGGGCGGGGAGCACAGATACGCAGTATTTT
TRBD1,NA,TRBJ1-6,TRBV2,CAGGTDPNSPLHF,TGTGCCGGGGGGACAGATCCTAATTCACCCCTCCACTTT
TRBD1,once,TRBJ1-5,TRBV19,CASRGQAQSNQPQHF,TGTGCCAGTAGGGGACAGGCCCAGAGCAATCAGCCCCAGCATTTT
TRBD1,NA,TRBJ1-5,TRBV18,CASSPGQVSNQPQHF,TGTGCCAGCTCACCTGGACAGGTTAGCAATCAGCCCCAGCATTTT
TRBD1,NA,TRBJ1-5,TRBV28,CASGPGGGLGQPQHF,TGTGCCAGCGGGCCGGGAGGGGGCTTAGGTCAGCCCCAGCATTTT
NA,NA,TRBJ2-6,TRBV3-1/TRBV3-2,CASSHRSGANVLTF,TGTGCCAGCAGCCATCGGAGTGGGGCCAACGTCCTGACTTTC
NA,NA,TRBJ1-2,TRBV27,CASSWGKGGLGYTF,TGTGCCAGCAGTTGGGGGAAAGGGGGTCTTGGCTACACCTTC
TRBD1,NA,TRBJ1-4,TRBV2,CASRAQGATNEKLFF,TGTGCCAGCAGGGCACAGGGGGCAACTAATGAAAAACTGTTTTTT
NA,once,TRBJ2-7,TRBV7-2,CASSSRRGYEQYF,TGTGCCAGCAGCTCGCGCAGGGGATACGAGCAGTACTTC
NA,NA,TRBJ2-3,TRBV5-1,CASSVGQRISTDTQYF,TGCGCCAGCAGCGTTGGACAGCGAATATCTACAGATACGCAGTATTTT
NA,NA,TRBJ2-7,TRBV11-2,CASSFNDGQGSYEQYF,TGTGCCAGCAGCTTTAACGACGGACAAGGCTCCTACGAGCAGTACTTC
NA,NA,TRBJ1-1,TRBV18,CASSPPNSNMNTEAFF,TGTGCCAGCTCACCACCCAACAGTAACATGAACACTGAAGCTTTCTTT
TRBD1,once,TRBJ2-7,TRBV5-1,CASSVPGQVGEQYF,TGCGCCAGCAGCGTCCCGGGACAGGTTGGCGAGCAGTACTTC
TRBD2,NA,TRBJ2-5,TRBV7-6,CASSPTSGGAAQETQYF,TGTGCCAGCAGCCCGACAAGCGGGGGGGCCGCCCAAGAGACCCAGTACTTC
TRBD1,few,TRBJ2-5,TRBV6-2/TRBV6-3,CASSYQGAGKETQYF,TGTGCCAGCAGTTACCAGGGGGCTGGGAAAGAGACCCAGTACTTC
TRBD2,NA,TRBJ2-1,TRBV6-2/TRBV6-3,CASSGPGLAGYEQFF,TGTGCCAGCAGTGGCCCGGGACTAGCTGGGTATGAGCAGTTCTTC
NA,NA,TRBJ1-2,TRBV3-1/TRBV3-2,CASSMGAPDGYTF,TGTGCCAGCAGCATGGGGGCCCCGGATGGCTACACCTTC
NA,NA,TRBJ1-6,TRBV19,CATKDSTVYNSPLHF,TGTGCCACCAAGGACAGCACCGTCTATAATTCACCCCTCCACTTT
NA,NA,TRBJ1-2,TRBV7-9,CASSLSLSNVYGYTF,TGTGCCAGCAGCTTAAGTCTATCGAACGTCTATGGCTACACCTTC
NA,NA,TRBJ1-1,TRBV6-5,CASSQTGNTEAFF,TGTGCCAGCAGCCAAACAGGGAACACTGAAGCTTTCTTT
TRBD1,NA,TRBJ2-1,TRBV10-3,CAISPRAGGTINEQFF,TGTGCCATCAGCCCTAGAGCAGGGGGAACTATCAATGAGCAGTTCTTC
TRBD1,NA,TRBJ2-1,TRBV27,CASRDRGPGEQFF,TGTGCCAGCAGGGACAGGGGGCCCGGTGAGCAGTTCTTC